This T cell receptor (beta chain) was sequenced for a study of technical replicates of blood from several donors. The CDR3 totals 13 residues. In germline, CDR1 is LNHDA, CDR2 SQIVND (reference sequence). The germline V and J ends were trimmed by 5 bases and 3 bases, with 11 bases remaining between them. The assay was immunoSEQ multiplex PCR, and TCRdb's table has in-frame clones only and misses some. This repertoire shows 65,000 to 80,000 clones, almost 99% found once; its top ten account for over 0.2%. The J gene is TRBJ2-7, the V gene TRBV19; tentatively, D is TRBD1 (5 bases). Sequencing input: T cells isolated from PBMCs. This TCR was recovered from a human donor in good health. The CDR3 DNA sequence: TGTGCCAGTAGTCCCTATAGGGGCTACGAGCAGTACTTC. Translated: CASSPYRGYEQYF.